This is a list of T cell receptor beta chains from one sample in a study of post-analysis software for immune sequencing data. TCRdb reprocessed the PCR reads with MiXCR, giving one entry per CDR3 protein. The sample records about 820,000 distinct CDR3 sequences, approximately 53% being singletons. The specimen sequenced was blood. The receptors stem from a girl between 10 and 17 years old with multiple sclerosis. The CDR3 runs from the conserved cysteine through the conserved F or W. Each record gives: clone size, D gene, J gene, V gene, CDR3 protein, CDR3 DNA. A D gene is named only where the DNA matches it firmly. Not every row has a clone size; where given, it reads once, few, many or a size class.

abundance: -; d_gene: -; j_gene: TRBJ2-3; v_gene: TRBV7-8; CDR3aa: CADSPGGPRGADTQYF; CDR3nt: TGTGCCGATTCTCCGGGGGGCCCTAGAGGCGCAGATACGCAGTATTTT
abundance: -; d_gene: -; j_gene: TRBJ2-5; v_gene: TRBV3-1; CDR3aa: CASSQVGMDRAQETQYF; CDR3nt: TGTGCCAGCAGCCAAGTAGGTATGGACAGAGCTCAAGAGACCCAGTACTTC
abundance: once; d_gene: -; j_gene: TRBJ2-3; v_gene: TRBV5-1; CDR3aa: CASSLNGLYTDTQYF; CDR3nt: TGCGCCAGCAGCTTGAATGGACTATACACAGATACGCAGTATTTT
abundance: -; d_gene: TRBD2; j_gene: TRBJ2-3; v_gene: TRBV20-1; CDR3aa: CSARGPKRGTDTQYF; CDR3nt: TGCAGTGCTAGGGGCCCCAAGCGGGGAACAGATACGCAGTATTTT
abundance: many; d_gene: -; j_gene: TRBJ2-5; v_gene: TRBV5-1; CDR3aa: CASSLLQETQYF; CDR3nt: TGCGCCAGCAGCTTACTACAAGAGACCCAGTACTTC
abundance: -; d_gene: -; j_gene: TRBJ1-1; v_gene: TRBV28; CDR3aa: CASSYINTEAFF; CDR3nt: TGTGCCAGCAGTTACATCAACACTGAAGCTTTCTTT
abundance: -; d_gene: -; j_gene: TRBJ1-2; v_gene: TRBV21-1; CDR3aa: CASSSPGDKGRGYTF; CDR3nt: TGTGCCAGCAGCTCTCCGGGGGACAAGGGAAGAGGCTACACCTTC
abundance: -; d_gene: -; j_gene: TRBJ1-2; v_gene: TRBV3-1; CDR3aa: CASSQTPDKILDTF; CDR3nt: TGTGCCAGCAGCCAGACACCGGACAAGATTCTGGACACCTTC
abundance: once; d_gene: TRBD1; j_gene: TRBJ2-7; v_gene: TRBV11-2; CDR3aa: CASSLFGDRGYNEQYF; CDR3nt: TGTGCCAGCAGCTTATTCGGGGACAGGGGTTACAATGAGCAGTACTTC
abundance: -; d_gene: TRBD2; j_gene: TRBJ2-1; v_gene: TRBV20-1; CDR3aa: CSALGLAGESLESSYNEQFF; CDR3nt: TGCAGTGCTCTAGGGCTAGCGGGAGAATCACTCGAAAGCTCCTACAATGAGCAGTTCTTC
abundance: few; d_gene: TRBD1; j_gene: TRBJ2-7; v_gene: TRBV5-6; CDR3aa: CASSLQGAHEQYF; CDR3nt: TGTGCCAGCAGCCTACAGGGGGCCCACGAGCAGTACTTC
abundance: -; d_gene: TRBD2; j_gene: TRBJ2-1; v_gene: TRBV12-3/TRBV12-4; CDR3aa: CASRKLAGPDNEQFF; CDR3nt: TGTGCCAGCAGGAAACTAGCGGGACCAGACAATGAGCAGTTCTTC
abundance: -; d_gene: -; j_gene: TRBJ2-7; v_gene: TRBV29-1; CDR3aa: CSVDFQGDYEQYF; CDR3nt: TGCAGCGTTGACTTCCAGGGCGACTACGAGCAGTACTTC
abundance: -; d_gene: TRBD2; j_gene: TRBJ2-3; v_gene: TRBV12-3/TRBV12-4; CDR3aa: CASSFRGGLGVLTDTQYF; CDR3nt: TGTGCCAGCAGTTTTCGTGGGGGACTAGGGGTACTCACAGATACGCAGTATTTT
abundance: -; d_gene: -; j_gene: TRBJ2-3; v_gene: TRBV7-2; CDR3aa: CASSLAPERTDTQYF; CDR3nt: TGTGCCAGCAGCCTGGCCCCGGAACGCACAGATACGCAGTATTTT
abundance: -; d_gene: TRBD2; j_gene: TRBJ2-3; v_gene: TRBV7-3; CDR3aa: CASSLRAAGGHTDTQYF; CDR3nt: TGTGCCAGCAGCTTGAGAGCAGCGGGAGGGCACACAGATACGCAGTATTTT
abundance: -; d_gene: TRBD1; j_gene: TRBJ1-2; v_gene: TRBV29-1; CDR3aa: CSVMGQAHEYGYTF; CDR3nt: TGCAGCGTCATGGGACAGGCCCATGAGTATGGCTACACCTTC
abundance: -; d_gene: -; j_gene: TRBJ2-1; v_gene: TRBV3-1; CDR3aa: CASSRLRERNEQFF; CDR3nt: TGTGCCAGCAGCCGATTGCGGGAACGCAATGAGCAGTTCTTC
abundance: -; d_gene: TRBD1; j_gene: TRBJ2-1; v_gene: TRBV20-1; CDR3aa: CSATLGTGPNGQFF; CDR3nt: TGCAGTGCGACCCTCGGGACAGGGCCCAATGGGCAGTTCTTC
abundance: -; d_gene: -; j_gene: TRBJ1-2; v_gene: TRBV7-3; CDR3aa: CASSSGTALEGYGYTF; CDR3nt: TGTGCCAGCAGCTCCGGAACCGCCCTCGAGGGCTATGGCTACACCTTC